Sequencing of this TCR beta chain was carried out in a study of cytomegalovirus exposure and HLA in healthy donors. Findings of the study overall: There were some public TCRs occurring in many donors, but most TCR sequences were rare. Altogether, 170 or so TCR beta chains were recorded as cytomegalovirus-associated.

The study ran its PCR with 60 Vbeta and 13 Jbeta primers. As originally analysed: A later analysis tallied tens of millions of unique TCR beta chains, some 10 million of them shared. Only in-frame clones appear in the TCRdb table, and some are missing; sequencing was by immunoSEQ multiplex PCR. The V and J calls and clone size are taken from that table; D and trimming were inferred from the DNA. The sample has 110,000 or so clones, roughly 70% seen once. In regard to this clone: The antigen is undetermined.

CDR1 SGHDT and CDR2 YYEEEE come from the germline V gene. The CDR3 length is 14 residues. Trimming took 1 base from V and 5 from J, leaving 12 bases between them. This sequence was found in a man aged 40-49 years in good health and CMV-seronegative. The gene calls are TRBV5-6 and TRBJ2-5; tentative D call: TRBD1 (5 bases). The sample taken for sequencing was PBMCs. The CDR3 protein is CASSLRSGRETQYF. In nucleotides, the CDR3 is TGTGCCAGCAGCTTGAGATCAGGGCGGGAGACCCAGTACTTC.